The sample holds a few counts of the clone carrying this TCR beta chain. The germline gives CDR1 MNHNS, CDR2 SASEGT. The V end lost 4 bases, the J end lost 5 bases, and 14 bases lay between the germline ends. The CDR3 is 14 residues long. The data are from a study of response to subunit inactivated influenza vaccine. TCRdb recomputed calls from the RT-PCR reads with MiXCR, one row per CDR3 protein. This repertoire shows 500,000 to 750,000 distinct CDR3 sequences, about 15% found once; its top ten account for roughly 10%. The chain uses TRBV6-1 and TRBJ2-5, with D unresolved. The clonotype originates from a man aged 45-65 years who received an inactivated influenza vaccine. Sequences were derived from PBMCs from blood, sampled 11 to 12 days after vaccination. The CDR3 here is CASSGSLYEETQYF. CDR3 bases: TGTGCCAGCAGTGGGTCCTTGTATGAGGAGACCCAGTACTTC.